Given below is one TCR beta chain in context. Its antigen is unidentified. The data are from a study of tumor-infiltrating lymphocytes in primary liver carcinoma. Without any cell sorting, roughly 18-30 mg of bulk tissue yielded co-extracted RNA and DNA. Treatment-naive at the time, the patients had chronic HBV infection. Findings and limits, study-wide: Blood had a significantly lower top-250-clone fraction than tumors did (p = 0.039).

Priming with a constant-region primer yielded TCR beta cDNA from roughly 490 ng total RNA. Amplification in three nested multiplex PCR rounds with slightly modified ARM-PCR gave rise to TCR beta libraries. The two initial PCR rounds, about 9 cycles each, used TRBV1-TRBV30 forward and C-beta reverse primers. TCRdb re-called the multiplex PCR reads through MiXCR, storing one row per CDR3 protein. The sample holds 100,000 to 150,000 distinct CDR3 sequences, under 65% seen once. There are 16 residues in the CDR3. CDR1 is SGHTA, CDR2 FQGTGA, per germline. V was pared by 6 bases and J by 6 bases, with 7 bases of the junction left unmatched.

This sequence joins TRBV7-3 and TRBJ2-1, with 14 bases aligning to TRBD2. This TCR was recovered from a woman in her fifties or sixties with primary liver carcinoma and hepatitis B virus infection. The source material was liver tumor tissue from sampling region 3. Described subset: tumor region T3, left-lateral pole. The CDR3 DNA is TGTGCCAGCAGTCGAGTCGGGACTAGCGGGAGCAATGAGCAGTTCTTC. Amino acid sequence: CASSRVGTSGSNEQFF. The variable domain in full, with the rest retrieved from reference TRBV7-3 and TRBJ2-1, is GAGVSQTPSNKVTEKGKYVELRCDPISGHTALYWYRQSLGQGPEFLIYFQGTGAADDSGLPNDRFFAVRPEGSVSTLKIQRTERGDSAVYLCASSRVGTSGSNEQFFGPGTRLTVL.